The rows below give T cell receptor beta chains drawn from one sample of a study of T cells in localized non-small cell lung cancer. Repertoires were generated with immunoSEQ multiplex PCR, while TCRdb's copy carries only in-frame clones and drops some. The table records more than 20,000 clones, about 87% of them present only once. The material sequenced was PBMCs, taken before any cancer treatment. The receptors were sampled from a man aged 40 to 69 with stage II squamous cell lung carcinoma. The CDR3 runs from the conserved cysteine through the conserved F or W. The D gene is left open where the match is weak. Rows may omit the clone size; those that give it use once, few, many or a size class.

v_call: TRBV19
j_call: TRBJ2-2
clone_size: -
d_call: TRBD2
cdr3_aa: CATALAGGAGELFF
cdr3_nt: TGTGCCACCGCCCTAGCGGGGGGGGCCGGGGAGCTGTTTTTT

v_call: TRBV29-1
j_call: TRBJ1-2
clone_size: -
d_call: -
cdr3_aa: CSVEGQGGYTF
cdr3_nt: TGCAGCGTTGAAGGCCAGGGCGGCTACACCTTC

v_call: TRBV13
j_call: TRBJ1-1
clone_size: few
d_call: -
cdr3_aa: CASSPRGTENTEAFF
cdr3_nt: TGTGCCAGCAGCCCCCGAGGCACAGAGAACACTGAAGCTTTCTTT

v_call: TRBV7-3
j_call: TRBJ1-5
clone_size: -
d_call: TRBD1
cdr3_aa: CASSLTDRGPGQPQHF
cdr3_nt: TGTGCCAGCAGCTTAACGGACAGGGGGCCGGGGCAGCCCCAGCATTTT

v_call: TRBV7-9
j_call: TRBJ2-5
clone_size: -
d_call: -
cdr3_aa: CASSLLSQETQYF
cdr3_nt: TGTGCCAGCAGCTTATTGAGCCAAGAGACCCAGTACTTC

v_call: TRBV4-1
j_call: TRBJ1-1
clone_size: -
d_call: TRBD1
cdr3_aa: CASSKGQGAMNTEAFF
cdr3_nt: TGCGCCAGCAGCAAGGGACAGGGGGCGATGAACACTGAAGCTTTCTTT

v_call: TRBV10-3
j_call: TRBJ1-6
clone_size: -
d_call: -
cdr3_aa: CATANTVDNSPLHF
cdr3_nt: TGTGCCACCGCAAATACGGTTGATAATTCACCCCTCCACTTT

v_call: TRBV6-6
j_call: TRBJ1-3
clone_size: -
d_call: -
cdr3_aa: CASSYSVRNTIYF
cdr3_nt: TGTGCCAGCAGTTACTCAGTCCGAAACACCATATATTTT

v_call: TRBV30
j_call: TRBJ1-2
clone_size: -
d_call: -
cdr3_aa: CAWSIGDIGPAGF
cdr3_nt: TGTGCCTGGAGTATCGGGGACATCGGCCCCGCCGGCTTC

v_call: TRBV9
j_call: TRBJ2-5
clone_size: -
d_call: -
cdr3_aa: CASSAHEETQYF
cdr3_nt: TGTGCCAGCAGCGCACATGAAGAGACCCAGTACTTC

v_call: TRBV19
j_call: TRBJ1-5
clone_size: -
d_call: TRBD1
cdr3_aa: CASTHRGANQPQHF
cdr3_nt: TGTGCCAGTACCCACAGGGGCGCAAATCAGCCCCAGCATTTT

v_call: TRBV19
j_call: TRBJ2-5
clone_size: -
d_call: TRBD2
cdr3_aa: CASSHQAGGMRETQYF
cdr3_nt: TGTGCCAGTAGTCATCAAGCGGGAGGGATGAGGGAGACCCAGTACTTC

v_call: TRBV12-5
j_call: TRBJ2-6
clone_size: -
d_call: TRBD1
cdr3_aa: CASGPDRGRSGANVLTF
cdr3_nt: TGTGCTAGTGGTCCTGACAGGGGCCGTTCTGGGGCCAACGTCCTGACTTTC

v_call: TRBV11-2
j_call: TRBJ2-5
clone_size: medium-sized
d_call: -
cdr3_aa: CASSFWRTETQYF
cdr3_nt: TGTGCCAGCAGCTTTTGGAGAACGGAGACCCAGTACTTC

v_call: TRBV11-3
j_call: TRBJ1-5
clone_size: -
d_call: -
cdr3_aa: CASSPSGDGQPQHF
cdr3_nt: TGTGCCAGCAGCCCCTCCGGGGATGGCCAGCCCCAGCATTTT

v_call: TRBV6-5
j_call: TRBJ2-1
clone_size: -
d_call: -
cdr3_aa: CASSYGTGVAYNEQFF
cdr3_nt: TGTGCCAGCAGTTACGGTACGGGAGTTGCCTACAATGAGCAGTTCTTC

v_call: TRBV15
j_call: TRBJ1-2
clone_size: once
d_call: -
cdr3_aa: CATSSRAGDYGYTF
cdr3_nt: TGTGCCACGTCTTCGAGGGCAGGCGACTATGGCTACACCTTC

v_call: TRBV14
j_call: TRBJ2-7
clone_size: -
d_call: -
cdr3_aa: CASSQDFIYEQYF
cdr3_nt: TGTGCCAGCAGCCAAGATTTTATCTACGAGCAGTACTTC